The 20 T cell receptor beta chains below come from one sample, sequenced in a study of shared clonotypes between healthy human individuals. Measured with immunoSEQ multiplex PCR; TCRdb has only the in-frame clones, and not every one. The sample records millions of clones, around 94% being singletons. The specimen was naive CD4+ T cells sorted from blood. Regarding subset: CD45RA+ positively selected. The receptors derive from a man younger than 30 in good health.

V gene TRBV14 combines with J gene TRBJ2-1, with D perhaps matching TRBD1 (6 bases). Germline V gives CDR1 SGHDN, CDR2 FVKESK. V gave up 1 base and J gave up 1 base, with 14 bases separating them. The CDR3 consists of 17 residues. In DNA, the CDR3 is TGTGCCAGCAGCCAAGGAACAGGGTCAGGTTCCTACAATGAGCAGTTCTTC. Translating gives CASSQGTGSGSYNEQFF.

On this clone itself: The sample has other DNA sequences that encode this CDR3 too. The CDR3 DNA sequence: TGTGCCAGCAGTACTGGGACCTCCTACGAGCAGTACTTC. Protein product: CASSTGTSYEQYF. This chain links TRBV2 with TRBJ2-7; D tentatively fits TRBD1 or TRBD2 (5 bases each). Germline values: CDR1 SNHLY, CDR2 FYNNEI. Trimming removed 5 bases from V and 0 bases from J, with 8 bases in between. This CDR3 has 13 amino acids.

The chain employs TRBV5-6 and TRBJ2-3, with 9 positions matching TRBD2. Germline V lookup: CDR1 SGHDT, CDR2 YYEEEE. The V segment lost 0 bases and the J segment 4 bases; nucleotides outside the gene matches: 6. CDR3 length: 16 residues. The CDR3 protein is CASSLGAGGRADTQYF. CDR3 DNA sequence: TGTGCCAGCAGCTTGGGAGCGGGAGGACGGGCAGATACGCAGTATTTT.

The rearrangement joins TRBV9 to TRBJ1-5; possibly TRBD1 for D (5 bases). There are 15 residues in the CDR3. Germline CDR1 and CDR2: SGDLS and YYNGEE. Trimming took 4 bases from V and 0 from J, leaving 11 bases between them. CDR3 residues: CASSPTDLSNQPQHF. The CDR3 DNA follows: TGTGCCAGCAGCCCGACAGATCTTAGCAATCAGCCCCAGCATTTT.

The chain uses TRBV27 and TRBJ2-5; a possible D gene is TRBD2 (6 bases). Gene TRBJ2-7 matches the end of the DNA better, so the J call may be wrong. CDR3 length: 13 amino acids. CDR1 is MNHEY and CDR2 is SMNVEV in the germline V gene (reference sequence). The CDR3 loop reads CASSPDSGYEQYF. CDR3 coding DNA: TGTGCCAGCAGTCCAGACAGCGGGTACGAGCAGTACTTC.

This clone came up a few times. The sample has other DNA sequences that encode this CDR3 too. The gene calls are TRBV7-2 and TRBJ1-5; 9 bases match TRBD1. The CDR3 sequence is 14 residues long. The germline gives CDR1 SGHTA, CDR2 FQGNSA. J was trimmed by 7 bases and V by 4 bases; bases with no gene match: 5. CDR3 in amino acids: CASSSGQGNQPQHF. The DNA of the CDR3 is TGTGCCAGCAGCTCAGGACAGGGGAACCAGCCCCAGCATTTT.

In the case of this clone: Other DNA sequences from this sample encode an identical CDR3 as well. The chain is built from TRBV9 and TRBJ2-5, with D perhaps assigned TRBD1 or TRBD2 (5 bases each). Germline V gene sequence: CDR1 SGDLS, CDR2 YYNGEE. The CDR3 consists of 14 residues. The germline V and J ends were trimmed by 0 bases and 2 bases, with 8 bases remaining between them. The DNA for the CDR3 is TGTGCCAGCAGCGTAGGAGGGGCACAAGAGACCCAGTACTTC. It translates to CASSVGGAQETQYF.

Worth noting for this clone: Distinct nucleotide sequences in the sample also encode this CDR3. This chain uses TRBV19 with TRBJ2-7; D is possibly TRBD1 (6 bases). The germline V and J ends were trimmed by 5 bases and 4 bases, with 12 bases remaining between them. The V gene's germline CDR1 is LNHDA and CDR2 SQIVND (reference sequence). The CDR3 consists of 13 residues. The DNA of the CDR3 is TGTGCCAGTAGTTTAGGAAGGGGGTACGAGCAGTACTTC. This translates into CASSLGRGYEQYF.

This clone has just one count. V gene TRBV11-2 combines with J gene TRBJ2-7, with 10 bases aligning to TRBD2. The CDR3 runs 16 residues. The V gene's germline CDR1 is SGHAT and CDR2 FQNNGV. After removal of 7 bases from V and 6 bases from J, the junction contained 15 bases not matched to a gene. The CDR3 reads CASNPQGLAGVGEQYF. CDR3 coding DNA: TGTGCCAGCAACCCCCAAGGGCTAGCGGGAGTTGGCGAGCAGTACTTC.

CDR3 nucleotides: TGCGCCAGCAGCCCCGGAACAGGGGCTGGGGCCAACGTCCTGACTTTC. Its translation is CASSPGTGAGANVLTF. The chain has TRBV4-1 and TRBJ2-6; 7 bases map to TRBD1. V lost 4 bases and J lost 2; bases outside the gene matches: 5. Looked up from germline, CDR1 is MGHRA and CDR2 is YSYEKL. CDR3 length: 16 residues.

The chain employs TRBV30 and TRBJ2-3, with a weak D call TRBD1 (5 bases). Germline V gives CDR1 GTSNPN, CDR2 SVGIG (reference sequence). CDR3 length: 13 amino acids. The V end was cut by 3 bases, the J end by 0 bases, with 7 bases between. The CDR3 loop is CAWRAGSTDTQYF. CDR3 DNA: TGTGCCTGGAGGGCAGGGAGCACAGATACGCAGTATTTT.

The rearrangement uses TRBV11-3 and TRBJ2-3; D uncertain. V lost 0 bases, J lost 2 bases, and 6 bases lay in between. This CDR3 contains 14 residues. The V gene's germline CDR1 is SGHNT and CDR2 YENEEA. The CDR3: CASSLEADTDTQYF. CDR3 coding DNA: TGTGCCAGCAGCTTAGAGGCAGACACAGATACGCAGTATTTT.

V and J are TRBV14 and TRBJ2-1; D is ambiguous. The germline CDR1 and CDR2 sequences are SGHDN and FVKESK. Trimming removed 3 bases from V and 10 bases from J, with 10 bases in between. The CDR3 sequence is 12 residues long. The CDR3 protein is CASSQVGWEQFF. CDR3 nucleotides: TGTGCCAGCAGCCAGGTGGGGTGGGAGCAGTTCTTC.

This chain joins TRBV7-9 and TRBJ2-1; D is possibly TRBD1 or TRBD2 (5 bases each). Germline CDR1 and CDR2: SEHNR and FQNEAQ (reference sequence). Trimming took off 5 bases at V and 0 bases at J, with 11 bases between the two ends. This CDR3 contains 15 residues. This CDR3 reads CASSPRDDSYNEQFF. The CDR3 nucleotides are TGTGCCAGCAGCCCCCGGGACGACTCCTACAATGAGCAGTTCTTC.

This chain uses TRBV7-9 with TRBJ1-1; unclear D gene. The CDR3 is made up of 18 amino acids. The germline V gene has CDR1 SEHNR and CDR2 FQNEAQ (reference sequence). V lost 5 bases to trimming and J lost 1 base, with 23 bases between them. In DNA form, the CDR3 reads TGTGCCAGCAGCCGGCGAATAGGTGACCCCGAGAGGAACACTGAAGCTTTCTTT. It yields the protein CASSRRIGDPERNTEAFF. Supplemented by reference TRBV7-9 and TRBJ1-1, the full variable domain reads DTGVSQNPRHKITKRGQNVTFRCDPISEHNRLYWYRQTLGQGPEFLTYFQNEAQLEKSRLLSDRFSAERPKGSFSTLEIQRTEQGDSAMYLCASSRRIGDPERNTEAFFGQGTRLTVV.

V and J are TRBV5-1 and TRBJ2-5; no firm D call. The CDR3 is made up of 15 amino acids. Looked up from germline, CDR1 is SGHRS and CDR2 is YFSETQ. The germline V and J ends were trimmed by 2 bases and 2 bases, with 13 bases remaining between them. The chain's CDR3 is CASSFALGKQETQYF. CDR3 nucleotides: TGCGCCAGCAGCTTTGCTTTGGGTAAACAAGAGACCCAGTACTTC.

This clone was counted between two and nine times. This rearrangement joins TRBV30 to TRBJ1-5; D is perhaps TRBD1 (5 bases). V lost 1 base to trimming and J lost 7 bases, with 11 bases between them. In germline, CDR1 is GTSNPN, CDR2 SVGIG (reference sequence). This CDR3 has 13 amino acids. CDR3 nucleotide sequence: TGTGCCTGGAGTGGAGGAGGGGAACAGCCCCAGCATTTT. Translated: CAWSGGGEQPQHF.

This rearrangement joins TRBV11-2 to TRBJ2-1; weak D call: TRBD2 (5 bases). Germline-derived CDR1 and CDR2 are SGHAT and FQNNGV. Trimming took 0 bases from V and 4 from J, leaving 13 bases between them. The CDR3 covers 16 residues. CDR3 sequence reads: CASSLDQGLMYNEQFF. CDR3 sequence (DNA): TGTGCCAGCAGCTTAGATCAAGGACTTATGTACAATGAGCAGTTCTTC.

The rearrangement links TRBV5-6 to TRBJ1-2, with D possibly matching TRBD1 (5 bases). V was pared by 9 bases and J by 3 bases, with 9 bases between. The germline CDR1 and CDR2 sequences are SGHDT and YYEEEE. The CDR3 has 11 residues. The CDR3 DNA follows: TGTGCCAAGACACAGGACTATGGCTACACCTTC. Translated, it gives CAKTQDYGYTF. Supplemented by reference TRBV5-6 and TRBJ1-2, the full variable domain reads DAGVTQSPTHLIKTRGQQVTLRCSPKSGHDTVSWYQQALGQGPQFIFQYYEEEERQRGNFPDRFSGHQFPNYSSELNVNALLLGDSALYLCAKTQDYGYTFGSGTRLTVV.

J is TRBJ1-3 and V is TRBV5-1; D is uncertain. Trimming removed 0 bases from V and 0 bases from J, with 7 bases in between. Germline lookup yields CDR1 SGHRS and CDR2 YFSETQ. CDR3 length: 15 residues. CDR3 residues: CASSLGTLSGNTIYF. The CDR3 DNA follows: TGCGCCAGCAGCTTGGGGACGCTCTCTGGAAACACCATATATTTT.